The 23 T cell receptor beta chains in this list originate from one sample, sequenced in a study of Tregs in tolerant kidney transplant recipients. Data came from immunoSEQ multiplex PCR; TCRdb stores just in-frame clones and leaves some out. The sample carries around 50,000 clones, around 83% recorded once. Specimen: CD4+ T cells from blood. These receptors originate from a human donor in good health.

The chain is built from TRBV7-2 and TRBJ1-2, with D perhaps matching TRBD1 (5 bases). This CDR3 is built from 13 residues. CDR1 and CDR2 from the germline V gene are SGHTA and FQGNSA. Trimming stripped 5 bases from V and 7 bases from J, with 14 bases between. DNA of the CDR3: TGTGCCAGCAGCCCGGACTCGCAGGGTGGCTACACCTTC. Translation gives CASSPDSQGGYTF.

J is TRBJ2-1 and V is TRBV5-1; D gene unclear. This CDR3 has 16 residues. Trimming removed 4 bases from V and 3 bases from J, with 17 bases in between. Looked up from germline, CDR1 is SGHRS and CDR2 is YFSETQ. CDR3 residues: CASSRLMDRLYNEQFF. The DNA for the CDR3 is TGCGCCAGCAGCCGGCTAATGGACCGCCTCTACAATGAGCAGTTCTTC.

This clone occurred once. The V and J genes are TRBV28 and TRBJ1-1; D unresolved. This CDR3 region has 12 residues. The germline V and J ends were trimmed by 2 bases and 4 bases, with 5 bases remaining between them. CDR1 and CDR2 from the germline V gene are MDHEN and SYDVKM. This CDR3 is CASSLVGTEAFF. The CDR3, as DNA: TGTGCCAGCAGTTTAGTCGGCACTGAAGCTTTCTTT. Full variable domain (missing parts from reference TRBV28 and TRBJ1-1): DVKVTQSSRYLVKRTGEKVFLECVQDMDHENMFWYRQDPGLGLRLIYFSYDVKMKEKGDIPEGYSVSREKKERFSLILESASTNQTSMYLCASSLVGTEAFFGQGTRLTVV.

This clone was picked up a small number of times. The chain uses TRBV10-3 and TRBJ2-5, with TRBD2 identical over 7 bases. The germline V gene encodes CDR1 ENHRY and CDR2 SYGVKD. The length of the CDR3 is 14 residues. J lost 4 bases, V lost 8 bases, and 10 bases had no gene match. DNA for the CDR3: TGTGCCATCCGGGCGGGAGCGGATGGAGAGACCCAGTACTTC. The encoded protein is CAIRAGADGETQYF.

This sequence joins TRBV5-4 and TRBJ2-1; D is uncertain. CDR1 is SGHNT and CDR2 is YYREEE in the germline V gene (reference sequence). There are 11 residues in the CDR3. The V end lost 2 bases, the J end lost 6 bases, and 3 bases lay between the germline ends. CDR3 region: CASSFINEQFF. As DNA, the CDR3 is TGTGCCAGCAGCTTTATCAATGAGCAGTTCTTC.

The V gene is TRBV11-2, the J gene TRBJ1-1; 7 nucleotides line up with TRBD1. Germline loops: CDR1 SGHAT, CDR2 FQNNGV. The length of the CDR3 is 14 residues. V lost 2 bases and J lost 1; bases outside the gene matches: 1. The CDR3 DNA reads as TGTGCCAGCAGCTTAAACAGGGGGAACACTGAAGCTTTCTTT. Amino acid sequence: CASSLNRGNTEAFF.

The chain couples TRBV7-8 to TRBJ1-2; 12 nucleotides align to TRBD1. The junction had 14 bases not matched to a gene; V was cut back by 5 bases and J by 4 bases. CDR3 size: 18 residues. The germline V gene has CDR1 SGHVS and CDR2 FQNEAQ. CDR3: CASSPNRDRGRLGYGYTF. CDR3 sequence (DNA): TGTGCCAGCAGCCCTAACCGGGACAGGGGGCGGCTAGGCTATGGCTACACCTTC.

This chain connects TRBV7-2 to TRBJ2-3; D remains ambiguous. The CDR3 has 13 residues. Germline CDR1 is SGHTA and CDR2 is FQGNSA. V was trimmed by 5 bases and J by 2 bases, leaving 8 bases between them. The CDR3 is CASSLQVTDTQYF. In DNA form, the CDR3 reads TGTGCCAGCAGCCTGCAGGTCACAGATACGCAGTATTTT.

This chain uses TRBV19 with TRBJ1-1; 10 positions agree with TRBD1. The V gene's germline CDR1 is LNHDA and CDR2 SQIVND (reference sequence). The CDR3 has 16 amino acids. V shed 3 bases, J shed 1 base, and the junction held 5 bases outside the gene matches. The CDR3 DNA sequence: TGTGCCAGTAGTATTGGGACAGGGGACAGGAACACTGAAGCTTTCTTT. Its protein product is CASSIGTGDRNTEAFF.

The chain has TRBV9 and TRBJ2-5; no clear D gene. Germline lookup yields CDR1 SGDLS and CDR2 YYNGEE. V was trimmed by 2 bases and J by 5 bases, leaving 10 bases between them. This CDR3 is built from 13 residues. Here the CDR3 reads CASSVSPGETQYF. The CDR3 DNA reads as TGTGCCAGCAGCGTTTCCCCTGGGGAGACCCAGTACTTC.

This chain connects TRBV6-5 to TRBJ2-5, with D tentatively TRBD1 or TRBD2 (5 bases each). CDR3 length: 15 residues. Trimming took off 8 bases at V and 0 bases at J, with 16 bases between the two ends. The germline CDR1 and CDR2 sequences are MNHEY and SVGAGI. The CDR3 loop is CASHRGTPYQETQYF. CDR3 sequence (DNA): TGTGCCAGCCATCGAGGGACCCCCTACCAAGAGACCCAGTACTTC.

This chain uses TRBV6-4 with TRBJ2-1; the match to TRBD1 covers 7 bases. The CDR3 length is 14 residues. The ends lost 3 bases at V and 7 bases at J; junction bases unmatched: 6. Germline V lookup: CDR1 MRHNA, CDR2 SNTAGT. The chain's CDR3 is CASSDPGGKNEQFF. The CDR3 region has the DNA TGTGCCAGCAGTGATCCAGGGGGAAAGAATGAGCAGTTCTTC.

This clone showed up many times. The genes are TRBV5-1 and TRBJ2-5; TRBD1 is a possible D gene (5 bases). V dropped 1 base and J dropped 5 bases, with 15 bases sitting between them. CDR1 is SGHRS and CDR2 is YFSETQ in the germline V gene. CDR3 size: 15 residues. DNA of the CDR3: TGCGCCAGCAGCTTGAGGTCAGGGTCGGAGGAGACCCAGTACTTC. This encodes CASSLRSGSEETQYF.

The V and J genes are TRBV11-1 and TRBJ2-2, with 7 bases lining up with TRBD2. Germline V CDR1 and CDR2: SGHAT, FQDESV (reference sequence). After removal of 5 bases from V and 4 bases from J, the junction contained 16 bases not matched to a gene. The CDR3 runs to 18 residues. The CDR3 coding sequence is TGTGCCAGCAGCCTGCTCCCGGGGCGCGGGAGTGGCACCGGGGAGCTGTTTTTT. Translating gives CASSLLPGRGSGTGELFF. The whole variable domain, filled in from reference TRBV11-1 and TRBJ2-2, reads EAEVAQSPRYKITEKSQAVAFWCDPISGHATLYWYRQILGQGPELLVQFQDESVVDDSQLPKDRFSAERLKGVDSTLKIQPAELGDSAMYLCASSLLPGRGSGTGELFFGEGSRLTVL.

CDR3 in DNA: TGTGCCAGCAGTTACTCTGGGGGGTCCGGGACCCAGTACTTC. Translation: CASSYSGGSGTQYF. The chain joins TRBV6-6 to TRBJ2-5; D is perhaps TRBD2 (6 bases). The CDR3 consists of 14 residues. Trimming shortened V by 0 bases and J by 7 bases, and 12 bases separated the two germline ends. Germline V gene lookup returns CDR1 MNHNY and CDR2 SVGAGI (reference sequence).

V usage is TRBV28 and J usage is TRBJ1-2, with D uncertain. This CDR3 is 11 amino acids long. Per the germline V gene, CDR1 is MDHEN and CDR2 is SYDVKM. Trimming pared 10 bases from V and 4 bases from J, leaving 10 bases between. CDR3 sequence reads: CATGEGYGYTF. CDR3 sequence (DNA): TGTGCCACCGGGGAAGGCTATGGCTACACCTTC.

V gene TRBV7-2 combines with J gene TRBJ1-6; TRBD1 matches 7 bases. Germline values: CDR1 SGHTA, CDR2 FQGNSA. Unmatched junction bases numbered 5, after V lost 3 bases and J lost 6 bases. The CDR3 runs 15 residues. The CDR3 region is CASSFNRGGNSPLHF. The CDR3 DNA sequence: TGTGCCAGCAGCTTCAACAGGGGTGGTAATTCACCCCTCCACTTT.

The CDR3 sequence is CAWSKGQWNTEAFF. CDR3 in DNA: TGTGCCTGGAGTAAGGGACAGTGGAACACTGAAGCTTTCTTT. V gene TRBV30 combines with J gene TRBJ1-1, with TRBD1 matching 7 bases. CDR3 length equals 14 residues. From germline, CDR1 is GTSNPN and CDR2 SVGIG (reference sequence). With 2 bases clipped from V and 1 base from J, the junction kept 4 bases outside the gene matches.

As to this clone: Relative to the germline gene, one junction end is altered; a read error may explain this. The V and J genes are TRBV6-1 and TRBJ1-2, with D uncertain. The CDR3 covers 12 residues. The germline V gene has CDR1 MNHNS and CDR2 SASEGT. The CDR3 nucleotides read TGTGCCAGCAGGATATCATCCTCCCGGGAATCCTTC. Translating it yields CASRISSSRESF.

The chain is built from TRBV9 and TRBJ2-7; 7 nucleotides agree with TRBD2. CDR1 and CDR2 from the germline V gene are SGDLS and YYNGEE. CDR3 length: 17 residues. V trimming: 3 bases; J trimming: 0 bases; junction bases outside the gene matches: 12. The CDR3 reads CASSAYLRAGCSYEQYF. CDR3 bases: TGTGCCAGCAGCGCATACCTTCGAGCGGGATGCTCCTACGAGCAGTACTTC.

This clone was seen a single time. This CDR3 reads CASSLALQYEQYF. The CDR3 region has the DNA TGTGCCAGCAGCTTAGCTTTGCAGTACGAGCAGTACTTC. The V gene is TRBV7-6, the J gene TRBJ2-7; no definite D call. The CDR3 sequence is 13 residues long. V dropped 0 bases and J dropped 4 bases, with 7 bases sitting between them. The germline V gene encodes CDR1 SGHVS and CDR2 FNYEAQ.

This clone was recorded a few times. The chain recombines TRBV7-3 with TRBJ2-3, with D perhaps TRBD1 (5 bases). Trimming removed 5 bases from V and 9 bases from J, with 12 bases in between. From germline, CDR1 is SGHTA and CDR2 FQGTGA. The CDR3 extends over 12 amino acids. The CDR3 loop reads CASSTSGSTQYF. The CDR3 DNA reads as TGTGCCAGCAGCACCTCAGGGTCGACGCAGTATTTT.

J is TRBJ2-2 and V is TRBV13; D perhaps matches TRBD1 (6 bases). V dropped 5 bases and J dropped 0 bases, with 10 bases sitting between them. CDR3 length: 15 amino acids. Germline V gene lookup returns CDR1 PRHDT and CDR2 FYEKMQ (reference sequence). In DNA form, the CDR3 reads TGTGCCAGCAGCCGCGGACAGCCGAACACCGGGGAGCTGTTTTTT. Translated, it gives CASSRGQPNTGELFF.